This TCR beta chain was identified during a study of CD8 T cells in Susac syndrome. There are 15 residues in the CDR3. The V gene end was trimmed by 4 bases and the J gene end by 0 bases; junction bases not matched to a gene: 3. The germline V gene encodes CDR1 SGHNT and CDR2 YYREEE (reference sequence). Random hexamers served to reverse transcribe roughly 0.45 to 1 ug RNA. TCRdb reprocessed the immunoSEQ multiplex PCR reads via MiXCR and lists one record per CDR3 protein. The table shows under 200,000 distinct CDR3 sequences, with about 90% occurring only once. This clonotype was recorded only once. The V call is TRBV5-4, the J call TRBJ2-3; TRBD2 matches at 9 bases. Sequenced material: CD4+ T cells from PBMCs. This clonotype was sampled from a human donor in good health. The CDR3 DNA follows: TGTGCCAGCAGCAAGCGGGAGGCCAGCACAGATACGCAGTATTTT. Translation: CASSKREASTDTQYF.